The rows below give T cell receptor beta chains drawn from one sample of a study of T cell repertoires in cytomegalovirus infection. TCRdb fed the reads into MiXCR, producing one record per CDR3 protein. This sample has 150,000 to 200,000 distinct CDR3 sequences, with under 20% found just once. Sequencing was done on a sample of CD8+ T cells from PBMCs. The receptors come from a human donor in good health (CMV status not recorded). Some clones in this sample may be carry-over from other donors' samples. CDR3s include the opening cysteine and the closing phenylalanine or tryptophan. D genes are given only for firm matches. A row's size may be missing; if present it is once, few, many or a size class.

clone_size,v_call,j_call,d_call,cdr3_aa,cdr3_nt
few,TRBV4-2,TRBJ1-1,-,CASSQGQVGPEAFF,TGTGCCAGCAGCCAAGGACAGGTAGGGCCTGAAGCTTTCTTT
-,TRBV29-1,TRBJ2-2,-,CSVEAGSGPGELFF,TGCAGCGTTGAAGCCGGGAGCGGACCCGGGGAGCTGTTTTTT
few,TRBV7-3,TRBJ2-3,TRBD2,CASSWERGADTDTQYF,TGTGCCAGCAGCTGGGAGCGGGGGGCTGACACAGATACGCAGTATTTT
-,TRBV7-8,TRBJ1-4,-,CASSTTGNEKLFF,TGTGCCAGCAGCACAACTGGAAATGAAAAACTGTTTTTT
-,TRBV28,TRBJ2-5,-,CASSFPLLASETQYF,TGTGCCAGCAGTTTCCCCCTCCTAGCGAGCGAGACCCAGTACTTC
once,TRBV7-9,TRBJ2-2,TRBD2,CASRSKLAGGTGELFF,TGTGCCAGCAGATCTAAACTAGCGGGAGGCACCGGGGAGCTGTTTTTT
few,TRBV7-9,TRBJ2-5,-,CASSLAEETQYF,TGTGCCAGCAGCTTAGCAGAAGAGACCCAGTACTTC
many,TRBV12-3/TRBV12-4,TRBJ2-3,-,CASSLGRSTDTQYF,TGTGCCAGCAGTTTAGGCAGGAGCACAGATACGCAGTATTTT
many,TRBV4-3,TRBJ2-5,-,CASSQDLLRETQYF,TGCGCCAGCAGCCAAGATCTGTTACGGGAGACCCAGTACTTC
few,TRBV29-1,TRBJ2-1,-,CSVEVWNEQFF,TGCAGCGTTGAAGTCTGGAATGAGCAGTTCTTC
-,TRBV15,TRBJ2-2,-,CATRALSEAGELFF,TGTGCCACCCGTGCTTTGTCCGAGGCCGGGGAGCTGTTTTTT
-,TRBV28,TRBJ2-2,TRBD2,CASSSLGLAGDTGELFF,TGTGCCAGCAGTTCTTTGGGACTAGCGGGAGATACCGGGGAGCTGTTTTTT
-,TRBV7-8,TRBJ2-3,-,CASSHLSDTQYF,TGTGCCAGCAGCCACCTTTCAGATACGCAGTATTTT